The next 14 T cell receptor beta chains were all read from a single sample in a study of radiotherapy plus CTLA-4 blockade in lung cancer. Here immunoSEQ multiplex PCR was the method, and the copy in TCRdb shows in-frame clones only, minus some. The data contain 30,000 to 40,000 clones, 70% to 80% of them singletons. The source was peripheral blood, collected from a patient treated with radiotherapy plus ipilimumab. These receptors originate from a human donor with non-small cell lung cancer that progressed on radiotherapy plus ipilimumab.

This clone was picked up one time. The chain carries TRBV28 and TRBJ2-7, with D unclear. Germline assignment: CDR1 MDHEN and CDR2 SYDVKM. CDR3 length: 12 amino acids. With 5 bases removed from V and 2 bases from J, the gap between germline ends came to 7 bases. In DNA, the CDR3 is TGTGCCAGCAGTCCAGCCCCCTACGAGCAGTACTTC. It specifies CASSPAPYEQYF.

The table lists this clone with a count of one. The chain links TRBV7-2 to TRBJ2-3; D may be TRBD2 (5 bases). Per the germline V gene, CDR1 is SGHTA and CDR2 is FQGNSA. The CDR3 length is 13 residues. V lost 5 bases and J 1 base, leaving 7 bases between the germline ends. For the CDR3, the DNA is TGTGCCAGCAGCCAGAGGGGCACAGATACGCAGTATTTT. Protein: CASSQRGTDTQYF.

This clone was found a few times. The gene calls are TRBV6-6 and TRBJ1-2; no clear D gene. Trimming stripped 10 bases from V and 4 bases from J, with 19 bases between. The V gene's germline CDR1 is MNHNY and CDR2 SVGAGI (reference sequence). The CDR3 spans 14 residues. As DNA, the CDR3 is TGTGCCACCAGGAAGGGCAGCGAATTCTATGGCTACACCTTC. As protein: CATRKGSEFYGYTF.

This clone was recorded a few times. This rearrangement joins TRBV7-9 to TRBJ1-3; 8 bases map to TRBD1. V lost 2 bases, J lost 2 bases, and 2 bases stayed unmatched. The CDR3 is 15 amino acids. Per the germline V gene, CDR1 is SEHNR and CDR2 is FQNEAQ (reference sequence). The CDR3 nucleotides read TGTGCCAGCAGCTTACAGGGGGCGCCTGGAAACACCATATATTTT. Translating gives CASSLQGAPGNTIYF.

V gene TRBV7-2 combines with J gene TRBJ2-7, with 8 nucleotides matching TRBD1. There are 17 residues in the CDR3. Germline V gives CDR1 SGHTA, CDR2 FQGNSA. V was clipped by 0 bases and J by 0 bases; unmatched bases: 7. The chain's CDR3 is CASSLAIFGQGSYEQYF. CDR3 bases: TGTGCCAGCAGCTTAGCAATTTTCGGACAGGGCTCCTACGAGCAGTACTTC.

This chain connects TRBV4-1 to TRBJ2-7; the D gene is possibly TRBD1 (5 bases). Germline V CDR1 and CDR2: MGHRA, YSYEKL. V dropped 3 bases and J dropped 5 bases, with 8 bases sitting between them. This CDR3 contains 12 residues. The CDR3 DNA is TGCGCCAGCAGCCACCAGGGCCACGAGCAGTACTTC. Residues: CASSHQGHEQYF.

This clone was counted only a few times. The V and J genes are TRBV2 and TRBJ2-2; perhaps TRBD2 as D (7 bases). Trimming pared 1 base from V and 6 bases from J, leaving 15 bases between. Per germline, CDR1 SNHLY and CDR2 FYNNEI. The CDR3 loop spans 16 amino acids. The DNA of the CDR3 is TGTGCCAGCAGTGAAGTGCTAGGGGGGGTTGCCGGGGAGCTGTTTTTT. Its protein is CASSEVLGGVAGELFF. Complete variable domain (other parts from reference TRBV2 and TRBJ2-2): EPEVTQTPSHQVTQMGQEVILRCVPISNHLYFYWYRQILGQKVEFLVSFYNNEISEKSEIFDDQFSVERPDGSNFTLKIRSTKLEDSAMYFCASSEVLGGVAGELFFGEGSRLTVL.

The chain has TRBV6-5 and TRBJ2-5; D is possibly TRBD1 (5 bases). This CDR3 is built from 14 residues. Germline CDR1 and CDR2: MNHEY and SVGAGI. With 7 bases removed from V and 5 bases from J, the gap between germline ends came to 17 bases. The CDR3 DNA sequence: TGTGCCAGCAACCCCTACGACAGTGCGGAGACCCAGTACTTC. Residues: CASNPYDSAETQYF.

The rearrangement links TRBV7-3 to TRBJ1-5; TRBD1 aligns across 12 bases. Germline trimming cut 2 bases from V and 5 bases from J; bases unmatched to any gene: 7. The CDR3 loop spans 17 amino acids. Germline loops: CDR1 SGHTA, CDR2 FQGTGA. CDR3 in amino acids: CASSLGPGTGGDQPQHF. The CDR3 DNA reads as TGTGCCAGCAGCTTAGGCCCCGGGACAGGGGGCGATCAGCCCCAGCATTTT.

The chain is built from TRBV28 and TRBJ2-7, with D maybe TRBD2 (5 bases). The CDR3 sequence is 16 residues long. The germline V and J ends were trimmed by 3 bases and 0 bases, with 15 bases remaining between them. Germline CDR1 MDHEN, CDR2 SYDVKM. The CDR3 reads CASSFPVAGPSYEQYF. In nucleotides, the CDR3 is TGTGCCAGCAGTTTCCCCGTGGCGGGCCCCTCCTACGAGCAGTACTTC.

V gene TRBV9 combines with J gene TRBJ2-1; TRBD2 is a possible D gene (5 bases). Germline V gene sequence: CDR1 SGDLS, CDR2 YYNGEE. The V and J ends lost 2 bases and 0 bases respectively, with 12 bases between them. The CDR3 length is 16 residues. The CDR3 DNA is TGTGCCAGCAGCGTGCACGCGGAGGCCTCCTACAATGAGCAGTTCTTC. Encoded protein: CASSVHAEASYNEQFF.

This clone was counted a single time. The CDR3 DNA reads as TGTGCCAGCAGCGTAGCCGTGGACAGGGCTTATGAGCAGTTCTTC. It yields the protein CASSVAVDRAYEQFF. The V gene is TRBV9, the J gene TRBJ2-1; TRBD1 aligns across 8 bases. The germline V gene encodes CDR1 SGDLS and CDR2 YYNGEE. The CDR3 runs 15 residues. J lost 8 bases, V lost 0 bases, and 7 bases had no gene match. The full variable domain, completed using reference TRBV9 and TRBJ2-1, is DSGVTQTPKHLITATGQRVTLRCSPRSGDLSVYWYQQSLDQGLQFLIQYYNGEERAKGNILERFSAQQFPDLHSELNLSSLELGDSALYFCASSVAVDRAYEQFFGPGTRLTVL.

The chain couples TRBV27 to TRBJ1-5; no clear D. Deletions cut 3 bases from V and 0 bases from J, with 6 bases between. The CDR3 is 14 residues long. Germline values: CDR1 MNHEY, CDR2 SMNVEV (reference sequence). The CDR3: CASSFGDSNQPQHF. As DNA, the CDR3 is TGTGCCAGCAGTTTTGGTGATAGCAATCAGCCCCAGCATTTT.

The genes are TRBV28 and TRBJ2-7; the match to TRBD1 covers 9 bases. V was pared by 5 bases and J by 0 bases, with 8 bases of the junction left unmatched. The CDR3 has 16 residues. CDR1 MDHEN and CDR2 SYDVKM come from the germline V gene. CDR3 in amino acids: CASSAGTGSSSYEQYF. CDR3 in DNA: TGTGCCAGCAGTGCAGGGACAGGGTCCAGCTCCTACGAGCAGTACTTC. Combining the CDR3 with reference TRBV28 and TRBJ2-7 gives the whole variable domain DVKVTQSSRYLVKRTGEKVFLECVQDMDHENMFWYRQDPGLGLRLIYFSYDVKMKEKGDIPEGYSVSREKKERFSLILESASTNQTSMYLCASSAGTGSSSYEQYFGPGTRLTVT.